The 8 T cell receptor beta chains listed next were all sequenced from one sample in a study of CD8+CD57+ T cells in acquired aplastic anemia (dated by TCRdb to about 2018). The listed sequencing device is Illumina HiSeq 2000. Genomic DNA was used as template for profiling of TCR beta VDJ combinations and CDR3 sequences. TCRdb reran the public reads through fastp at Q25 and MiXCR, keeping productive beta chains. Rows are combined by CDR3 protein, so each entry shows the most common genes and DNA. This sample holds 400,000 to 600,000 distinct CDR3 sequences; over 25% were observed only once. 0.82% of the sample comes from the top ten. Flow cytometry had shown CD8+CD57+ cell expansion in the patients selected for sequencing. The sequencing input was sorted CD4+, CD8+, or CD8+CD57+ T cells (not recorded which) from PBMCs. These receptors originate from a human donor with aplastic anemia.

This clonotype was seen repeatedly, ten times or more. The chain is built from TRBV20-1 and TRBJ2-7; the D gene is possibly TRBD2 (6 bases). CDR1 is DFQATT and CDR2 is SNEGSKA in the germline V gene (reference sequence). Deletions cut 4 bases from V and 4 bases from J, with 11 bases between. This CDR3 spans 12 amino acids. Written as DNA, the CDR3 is TGCAGTGCTAATAGCGGAGCGTACGAGCAGTACTTC. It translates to CSANSGAYEQYF.

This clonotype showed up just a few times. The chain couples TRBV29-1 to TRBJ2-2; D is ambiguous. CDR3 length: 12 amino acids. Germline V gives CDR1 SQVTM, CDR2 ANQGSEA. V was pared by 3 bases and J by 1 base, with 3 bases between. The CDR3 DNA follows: TGCAGCGTTGAGAAGAACACCGGGGAGCTGTTTTTT. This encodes CSVEKNTGELFF.

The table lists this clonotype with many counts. DNA of the CDR3: TGTGCCAGCTTGGGGGTCCAGAGGGGCATTCAGTACTTC. Protein product: CASLGVQRGIQYF. This sequence joins TRBV2 and TRBJ2-4; D is possibly TRBD1 or TRBD2 (5 bases each). The length of the CDR3 is 13 residues. Germline V gene lookup returns CDR1 SNHLY and CDR2 FYNNEI. V gave up 8 bases and J gave up 9 bases, with 17 bases separating them.

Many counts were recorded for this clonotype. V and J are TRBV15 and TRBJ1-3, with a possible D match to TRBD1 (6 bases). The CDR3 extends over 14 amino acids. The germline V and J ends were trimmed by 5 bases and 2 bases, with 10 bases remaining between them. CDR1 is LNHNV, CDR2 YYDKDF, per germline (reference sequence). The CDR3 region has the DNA TGTGCCACCAGCCAAGGGGGGACTGGAAACACCATATATTTT. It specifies CATSQGGTGNTIYF.

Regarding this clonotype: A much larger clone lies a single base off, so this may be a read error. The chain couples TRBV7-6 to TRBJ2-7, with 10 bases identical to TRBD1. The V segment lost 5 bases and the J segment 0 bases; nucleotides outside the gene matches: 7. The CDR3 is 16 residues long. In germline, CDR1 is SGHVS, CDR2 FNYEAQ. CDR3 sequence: CASSTQDRGPSYEQYF. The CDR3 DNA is TGTGCCAGCAGCACGCAAGACAGGGGGCCCTCCTACGAGCAGTACTTC.

CDR3 protein: CASSLTVKGPTDTQYF. The CDR3 DNA reads as TGCGCCAGCAGCTTGACCGTGAAGGGTCCCACAGATACGCAGTATTTT. V is TRBV5-1 and J is TRBJ2-3; no clear D. The V gene lost 1 base and the J gene lost 2 bases, with 14 bases spanning the gap. The CDR3 sequence is 16 residues long. Germline loops: CDR1 SGHRS, CDR2 YFSETQ.

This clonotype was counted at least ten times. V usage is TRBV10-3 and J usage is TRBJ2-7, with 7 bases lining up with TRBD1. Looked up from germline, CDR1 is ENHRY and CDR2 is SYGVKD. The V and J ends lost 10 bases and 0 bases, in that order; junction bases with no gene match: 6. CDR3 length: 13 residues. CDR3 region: CATEGQSSYEQYF. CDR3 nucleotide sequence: TGTGCCACCGAGGGACAGAGCTCCTACGAGCAGTACTTC.

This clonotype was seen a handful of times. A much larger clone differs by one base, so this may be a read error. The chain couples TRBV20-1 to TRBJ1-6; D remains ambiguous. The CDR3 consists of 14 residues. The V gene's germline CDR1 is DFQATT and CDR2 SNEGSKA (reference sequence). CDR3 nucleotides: TGCGGTGCTAGAAAAGACACCGATAATTCACCCCTCCACTTT. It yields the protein CGARKDTDNSPLHF.